This is a list of T cell receptor beta chains from one sample in a study of T cells in Graves' hyperthyroidism and ophthalmopathy. MiXCR, run by TCRdb on the multiplex PCR reads, gives a single entry per CDR3 protein. The data hold 750,000 to 900,000 distinct CDR3 sequences, with over 35% observed a single time. Sequencing was carried out using blood. These receptors came from a man between 18 and 29 years old with Graves' hyperthyroidism. CDR3s include the opening cysteine and the closing phenylalanine or tryptophan. D genes are given only for firm matches. The size entry is marked missing in some rows and otherwise reads once, few, many or a size class.

v_gene	abundance	len	j_gene	d_gene	CDR3nt	CDR3aa
TRBV6-5	few	15	TRBJ2-5	TRBD1	TGTGCCAGCAGTTACGGACAGGGGGCGCGTGAGACCCAGTACTTC	CASSYGQGARETQYF
TRBV26	-	14	TRBJ2-7	-	TGTGCCAGCAGTTCACAGGACAGGCACTACGAGCAGTACTTC	CASSSQDRHYEQYF
TRBV7-2	few	15	TRBJ1-6	TRBD1	TGTGCCAGCAGCCCTAACCACGGGACAGCGGAACCCCTCCACTTT	CASSPNHGTAEPLHF
TRBV2	many	15	TRBJ2-7	-	TGTGCCAGCAGTGAAGTTGGACTTGGGGGTTTGGAGCAGTACTTC	CASSEVGLGGLEQYF
TRBV13	few	14	TRBJ1-3	-	TGTGCCAGCAGCTTAGCTCGTCGGGGAAACACCATATATTTT	CASSLARRGNTIYF
TRBV14	few	12	TRBJ2-7	-	TGTGCCAGCAGCCCTTGGGGGGTCGAGCAGTACTTC	CASSPWGVEQYF
TRBV25-1	-	15	TRBJ1-6	-	TGTGCCAGCAACATCAGGGGTCTCGGTAATTCACCCCTCCACTTT	CASNIRGLGNSPLHF
TRBV5-1	-	13	TRBJ2-7	-	TGCGCCAGCAGCTTGGAGCTGGCCGCAGAGCAGTACTTC	CASSLELAAEQYF
TRBV19	many	14	TRBJ1-2	-	TGTGCCAGTAGTGCAAATGACAGAATCTATGGCTACACCTTC	CASSANDRIYGYTF
TRBV5-1	-	14	TRBJ1-2	-	TGCGCCAGCAGCCCCCCCGGAGCTAACTATGGCTACACCTTC	CASSPPGANYGYTF
TRBV10-3	few	14	TRBJ1-4	-	TGTGCCAGCAGTTCAGGGGTACATAATGAAAAACTGTTTTTT	CASSSGVHNEKLFF
TRBV7-2	-	14	TRBJ2-5	-	TGTGCCAGCAGCCTCTCGCTGGGTTCAGAGACCCAGTACTTC	CASSLSLGSETQYF
TRBV6-2/TRBV6-3	-	14	TRBJ2-5	-	TGTGCCAGCAGTTACTCGAATCAGGTACAGACCCAGTACTTC	CASSYSNQVQTQYF
TRBV29-1	many	13	TRBJ1-2	TRBD1	TGCAGCGTCCCGACAGGGGCTAACTATGGCTACACCTTC	CSVPTGANYGYTF
TRBV7-8	few	16	TRBJ1-1	-	TGTGCCAGCAGATGGGGACATCCCACTTGGGACACTGAAGCTTTCTTT	CASRWGHPTWDTEAFF
TRBV14	many	16	TRBJ1-4	-	TGTGCCAGCAGCCAAGAACCCGGTGCAACTAATGAAAAACTGTTTTTT	CASSQEPGATNEKLFF
TRBV4-1	few	15	TRBJ1-4	-	TGCGCCAGCAGCCAAACATCTACAACTAATGAAAAACTGTTTTTT	CASSQTSTTNEKLFF
TRBV19	few	13	TRBJ2-7	-	TGTGCCAGAGTAGTAAGGTCTTCGTACGAGCAGTACTTC	CARVVRSSYEQYF
TRBV2	-	14	TRBJ2-7	TRBD1	TGTGCCGGCAGTCCCGAGACAGGGGGCTACGAGCAGTACTTC	CAGSPETGGYEQYF
TRBV20-1	-	15	TRBJ1-5	-	TGCAGTGCTAGTTTGGGACACATGACAAATCAGCCCCAGCATTTT	CSASLGHMTNQPQHF
TRBV5-1	many	13	TRBJ1-5	-	TGCGCCAGCAGCTTGACGGGACCCCAGCCCCAGCATTTT	CASSLTGPQPQHF
TRBV29-1	many	10	TRBJ2-7	-	TGCAGCGTTGCGGACTACGAGCAGTACTTC	CSVADYEQYF
TRBV2	many	16	TRBJ1-3	TRBD1	TGTGCCAGCAGTCGTACCGGGACAGGGGCTGGAAACACCATATATTTT	CASSRTGTGAGNTIYF
TRBV4-3	few	15	TRBJ1-1	-	TGCGCCAGCAGCCAAGAGATTGGGAAAGAAACTGAAGCTTTCTTT	CASSQEIGKETEAFF
TRBV20-1	-	13	TRBJ1-1	-	TGCAGTGCCTCGACAGGTTTTTGGACTGAAGCTTTCTTT	CSASTGFWTEAFF
TRBV7-9	-	15	TRBJ1-2	-	TGTGCCAGCAGCTCGATAACTGTAGGGGTGGATGGCTACACCTTC	CASSSITVGVDGYTF
TRBV12-3/TRBV12-4	-	16	TRBJ2-5	-	TGTGCCAGCAGTGAAGCGCTTTGGAGAATCCAAGAGACCCAGTACTTC	CASSEALWRIQETQYF